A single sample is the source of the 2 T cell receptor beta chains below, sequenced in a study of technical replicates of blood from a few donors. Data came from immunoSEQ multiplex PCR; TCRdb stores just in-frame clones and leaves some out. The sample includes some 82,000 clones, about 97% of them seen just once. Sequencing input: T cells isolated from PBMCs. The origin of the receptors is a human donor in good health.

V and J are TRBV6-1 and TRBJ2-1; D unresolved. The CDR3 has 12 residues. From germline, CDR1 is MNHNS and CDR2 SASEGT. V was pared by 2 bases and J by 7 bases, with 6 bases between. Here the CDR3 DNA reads TGTGCCAGCAGTGAATCCAGGAATGAGCAGTTCTTC. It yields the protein CASSESRNEQFF.

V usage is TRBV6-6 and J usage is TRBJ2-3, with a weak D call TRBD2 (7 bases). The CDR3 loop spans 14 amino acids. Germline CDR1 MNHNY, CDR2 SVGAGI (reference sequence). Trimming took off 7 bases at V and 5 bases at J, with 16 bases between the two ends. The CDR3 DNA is TGTGCCAGCAATCCCGGGGGGCAGGGAGATACGCAGTATTTT. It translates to CASNPGGQGDTQYF.